The source of this TCR beta chain is a study of blood T cell repertoires in COVID-19. At the level of the study: T cells, B-cell-depleted T cells, or PBMCs supplied cDNA or gDNA.

The data were produced by immunoSEQ multiplex PCR, yet TCRdb's version contains in-frame clones alone and is incomplete. The table shows roughly 190,000 clones, with 80% to 95% occurring only once. V was clipped by 3 bases and J by 5 bases; unmatched bases: 6. From germline, CDR1 is SGHTA and CDR2 FQGNSA. CDR3 size: 15 residues. Sequencing used peripheral blood. The TCR was taken from a man aged 45-65 years with acute or convalescent COVID-19. The chain uses TRBV7-2 and TRBJ1-5, with TRBD1 matching 8 bases. CDR3 protein: CASSFQLQGDQPQHF. For the CDR3, the DNA is TGTGCCAGCAGCTTCCAATTACAGGGGGATCAGCCCCAGCATTTT. The full variable domain, its missing parts supplied by reference TRBV7-2 and TRBJ1-5, is GAGVSQSPSNKVTEKGKDVELRCDPISGHTALYWYRQSLGQGLEFLIYFQGNSAPDKSGLPSDRFSAERTGGSVSTLTIQRTQQEDSAVYLCASSFQLQGDQPQHFGDGTRLSIL.